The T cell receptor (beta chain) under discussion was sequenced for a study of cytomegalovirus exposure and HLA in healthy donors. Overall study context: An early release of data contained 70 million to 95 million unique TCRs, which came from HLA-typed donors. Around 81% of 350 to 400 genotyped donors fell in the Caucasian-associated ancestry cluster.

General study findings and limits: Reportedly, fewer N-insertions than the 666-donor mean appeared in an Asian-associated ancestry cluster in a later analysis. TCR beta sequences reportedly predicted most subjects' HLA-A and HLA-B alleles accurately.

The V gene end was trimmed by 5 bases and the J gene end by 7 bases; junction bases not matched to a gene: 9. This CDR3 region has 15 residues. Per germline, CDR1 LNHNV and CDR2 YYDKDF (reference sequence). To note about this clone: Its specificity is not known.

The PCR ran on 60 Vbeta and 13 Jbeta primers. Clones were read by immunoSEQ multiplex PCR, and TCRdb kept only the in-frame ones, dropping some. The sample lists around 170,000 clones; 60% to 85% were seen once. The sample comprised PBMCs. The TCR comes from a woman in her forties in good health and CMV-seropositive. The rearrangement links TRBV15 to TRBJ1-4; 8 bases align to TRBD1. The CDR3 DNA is TGTGCCACCAGCTCCACCGGACAGGGAAGTGAAAAACTGTTTTTT. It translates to CATSSTGQGSEKLFF.